This T cell receptor (beta chain) was sequenced for a study of CD8 T cells in ankylosing spondylitis. Study results and limitations: Disease-associated clonotypes exhibited CD8+ identity and were relatively infrequent in peripheral blood. Characteristic of ankylosing spondylitis blood, it appeared, was a TCR beta motif comprising roughly eight highly homologous variants. Previous work reported some of these motif variants in the synovial fluid and blood of reactive arthritis.

Germline loops: CDR1 SGHTA, CDR2 FQGNSA. This CDR3 is built from 14 residues. V lost 4 bases and J lost 7; bases outside the gene matches: 10. Generation of TCR beta libraries employed quantitative 5'-RACE incorporating molecular barcodes. TCRdb fed the 5' RACE reads into MiXCR, producing one record per CDR3 protein. Of 200,000 to 300,000 distinct CDR3 sequences in the sample, roughly a tenth are singletons; the top ten hold 2.6%. This clonotype was seen many times. The antigen remains unidentified. The chain couples TRBV7-2 to TRBJ2-7, with 7 positions matching TRBD2. The sequence came from a male donor with ankylosing spondylitis or in good health (not recorded which). Specimen: blood, either unsorted or a sorted T cell fraction (not recorded which). The CDR3 DNA is TGTGCCAGCAGCTCCCCAGCGGGGAGAAGAGAGCAGTACTTC. As protein: CASSSPAGRREQYF. The variable domain in full, completed from reference TRBV7-2 and TRBJ2-7, reads GAGVSQSPSNKVTEKGKDVELRCDPISGHTALYWYRQSLGQGLEFLIYFQGNSAPDKSGLPSDRFSAERTGGSVSTLTIQRTQQEDSAVYLCASSSPAGRREQYFGPGTRLTVT.